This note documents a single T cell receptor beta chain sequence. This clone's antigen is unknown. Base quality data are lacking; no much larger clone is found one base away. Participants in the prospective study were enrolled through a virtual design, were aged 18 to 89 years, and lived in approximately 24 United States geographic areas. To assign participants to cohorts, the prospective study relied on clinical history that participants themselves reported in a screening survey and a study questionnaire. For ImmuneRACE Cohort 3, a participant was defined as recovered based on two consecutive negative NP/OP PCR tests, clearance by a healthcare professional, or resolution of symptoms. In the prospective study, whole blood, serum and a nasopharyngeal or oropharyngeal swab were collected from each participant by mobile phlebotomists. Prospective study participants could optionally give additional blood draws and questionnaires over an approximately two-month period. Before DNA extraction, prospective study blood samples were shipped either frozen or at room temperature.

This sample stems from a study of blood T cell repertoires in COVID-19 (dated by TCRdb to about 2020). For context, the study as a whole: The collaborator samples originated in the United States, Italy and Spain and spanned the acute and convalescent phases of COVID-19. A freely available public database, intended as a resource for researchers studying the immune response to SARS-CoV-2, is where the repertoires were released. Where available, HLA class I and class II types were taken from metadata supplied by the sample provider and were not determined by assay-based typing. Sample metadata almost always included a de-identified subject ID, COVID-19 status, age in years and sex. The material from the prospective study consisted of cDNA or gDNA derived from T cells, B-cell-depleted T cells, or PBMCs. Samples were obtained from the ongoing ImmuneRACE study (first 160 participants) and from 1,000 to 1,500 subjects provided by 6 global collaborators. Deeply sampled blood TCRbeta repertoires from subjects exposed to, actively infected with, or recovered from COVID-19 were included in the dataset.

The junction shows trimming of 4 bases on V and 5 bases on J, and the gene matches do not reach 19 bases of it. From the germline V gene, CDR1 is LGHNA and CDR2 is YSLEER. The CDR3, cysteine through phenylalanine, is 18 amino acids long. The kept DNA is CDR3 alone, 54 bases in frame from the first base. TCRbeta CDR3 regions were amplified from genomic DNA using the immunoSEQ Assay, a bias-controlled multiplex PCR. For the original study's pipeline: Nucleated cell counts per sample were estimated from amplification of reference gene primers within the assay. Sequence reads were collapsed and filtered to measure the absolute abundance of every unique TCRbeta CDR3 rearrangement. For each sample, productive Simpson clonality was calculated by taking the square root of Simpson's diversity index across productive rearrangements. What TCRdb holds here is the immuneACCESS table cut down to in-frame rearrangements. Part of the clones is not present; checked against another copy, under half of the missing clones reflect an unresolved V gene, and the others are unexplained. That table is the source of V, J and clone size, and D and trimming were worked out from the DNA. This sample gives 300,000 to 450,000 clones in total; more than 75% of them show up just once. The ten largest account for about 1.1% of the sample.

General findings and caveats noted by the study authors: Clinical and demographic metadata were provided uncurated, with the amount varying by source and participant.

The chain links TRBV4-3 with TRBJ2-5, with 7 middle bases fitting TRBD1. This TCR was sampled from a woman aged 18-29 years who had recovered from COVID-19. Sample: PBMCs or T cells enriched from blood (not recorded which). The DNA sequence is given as TGCGCCAGCAGCCCCGGACAGGCGCGAACTACCCTCGGGGAGACCCAGTACTTC. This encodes CASSPGQARTTLGETQYF.